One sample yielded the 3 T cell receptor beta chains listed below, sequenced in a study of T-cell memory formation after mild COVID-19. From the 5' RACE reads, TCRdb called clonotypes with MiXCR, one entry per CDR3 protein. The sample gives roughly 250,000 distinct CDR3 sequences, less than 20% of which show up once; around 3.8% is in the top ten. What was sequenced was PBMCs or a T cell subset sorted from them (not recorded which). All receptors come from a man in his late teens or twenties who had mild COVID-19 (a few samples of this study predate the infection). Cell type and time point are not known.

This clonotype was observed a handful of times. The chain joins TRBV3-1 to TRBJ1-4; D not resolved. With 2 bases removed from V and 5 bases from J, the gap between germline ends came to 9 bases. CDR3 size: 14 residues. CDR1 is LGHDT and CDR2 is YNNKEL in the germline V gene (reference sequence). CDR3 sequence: CASSQYTSNEKLFF. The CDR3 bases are TGTGCCAGCAGCCAATATACGTCGAATGAAAAACTGTTTTTT.

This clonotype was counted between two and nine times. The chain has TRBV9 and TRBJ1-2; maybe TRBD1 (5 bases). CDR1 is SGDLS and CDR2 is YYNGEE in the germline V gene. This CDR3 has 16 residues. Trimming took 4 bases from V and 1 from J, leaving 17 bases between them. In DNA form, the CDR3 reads TGTGCCAGCAGCTCGACGGGTCAGGGAATTAACTATGGCTACACCTTC. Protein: CASSSTGQGINYGYTF. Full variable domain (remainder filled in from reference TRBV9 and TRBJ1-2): DSGVTQTPKHLITATGQRVTLRCSPRSGDLSVYWYQQSLDQGLQFLIQYYNGEERAKGNILERFSAQQFPDLHSELNLSSLELGDSALYFCASSSTGQGINYGYTFGSGTRLTVV.

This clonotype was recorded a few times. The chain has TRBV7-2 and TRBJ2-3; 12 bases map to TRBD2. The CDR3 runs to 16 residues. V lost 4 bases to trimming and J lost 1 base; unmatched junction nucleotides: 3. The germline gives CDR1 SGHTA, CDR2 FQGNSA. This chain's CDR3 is CASSYTSGGRTDTQYF. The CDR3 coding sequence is TGTGCCAGCAGCTATACTAGCGGGGGGCGCACAGATACGCAGTATTTT.